This T cell receptor (beta chain) was sequenced for a study of control samples from healthy donors and cancer patients. Per germline, CDR1 SEHNR and CDR2 FQNEAQ (reference sequence). Trimming removed 0 bases at V and 1 base at J, with 16 bases between. The CDR3 loop spans 18 amino acids. Sequencing was performed with immunoSEQ multiplex PCR; in TCRdb, only in-frame clones are kept and a portion is missing. In the table there are 82,000 or so clones, 94% of which are singletons. This sequence originates from a woman under 30 in good health. Sequenced material: blood. The chain joins TRBV7-9 to TRBJ1-5; D gene ambiguous. The CDR3 DNA sequence: TGTGCCAGCAGCTTAGCGAATGTGGGAAGGAAGAGCAATCAGCCCCAGCATTTT. Its translation: CASSLANVGRKSNQPQHF. The complete variable domain, with remaining parts taken from reference TRBV7-9 and TRBJ1-5, reads DTGVSQNPRHKITKRGQNVTFRCDPISEHNRLYWYRQTLGQGPEFLTYFQNEAQLEKSRLLSDRFSAERPKGSFSTLEIQRTEQGDSAMYLCASSLANVGRKSNQPQHFGDGTRLSIL.